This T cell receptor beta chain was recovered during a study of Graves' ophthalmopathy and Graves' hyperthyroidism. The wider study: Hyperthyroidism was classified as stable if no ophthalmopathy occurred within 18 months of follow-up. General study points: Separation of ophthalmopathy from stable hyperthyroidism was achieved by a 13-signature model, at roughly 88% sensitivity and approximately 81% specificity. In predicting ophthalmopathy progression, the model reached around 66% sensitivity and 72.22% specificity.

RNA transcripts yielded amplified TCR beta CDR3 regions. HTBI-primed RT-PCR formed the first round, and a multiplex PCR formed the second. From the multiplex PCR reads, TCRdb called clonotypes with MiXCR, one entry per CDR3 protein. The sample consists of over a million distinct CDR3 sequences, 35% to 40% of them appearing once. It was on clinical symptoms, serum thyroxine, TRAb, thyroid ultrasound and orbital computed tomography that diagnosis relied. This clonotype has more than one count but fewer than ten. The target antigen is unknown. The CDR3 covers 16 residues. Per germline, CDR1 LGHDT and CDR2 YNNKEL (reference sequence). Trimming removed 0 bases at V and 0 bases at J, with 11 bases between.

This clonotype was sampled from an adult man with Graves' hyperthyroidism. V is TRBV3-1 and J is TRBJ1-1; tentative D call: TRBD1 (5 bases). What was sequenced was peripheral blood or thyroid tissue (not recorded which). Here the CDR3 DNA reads TGTGCCAGCAGCCAAGACTGGCAGGGACTGAACACTGAAGCTTTCTTT. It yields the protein CASSQDWQGLNTEAFF.